This TCR beta chain appears in the sequencing data of a study of T cell repertoires in cytomegalovirus infection. Study-wide background: It was the public TCR beta signatures that indicated both CMV infection and matching HLA type.

CDR1 and CDR2 from the germline V gene are SGHTA and FQGNSA. Trimming cost V 5 bases and J 0 bases, with 12 bases left between them. There are 15 residues in the CDR3. One entry per CDR3 protein, called by TCRdb with MiXCR from the reads. The repertoire holds over 95,000 distinct CDR3 sequences, with 30% to 35% as singletons. The sample holds many counts of this clonotype. As yet, its antigen is unknown. Sequencing used CD8+ T cells from cultured PBMCs, obtained from culture after CMV antigen stimulation. The sequence came from a human donor in good health (CMV status not recorded). Some clones in this sample may be carry-over from other donors' samples. The rearrangement joins TRBV7-2 to TRBJ2-3; unclear D gene. The CDR3, as DNA: TGTGCCAGCAGCCCAGAGGCCTCGAGCACAGATACGCAGTATTTT. Protein sequence: CASSPEASSTDTQYF.